The present T cell receptor (beta chain) was sequenced within a study of cytomegalovirus exposure and HLA in healthy donors. Study-level findings and limits: The authors reported that TCR beta sequences could predict HLA-A and HLA-B alleles. These predictions were accurate for most subjects in the first cohort. Previous analysis showed most TCR beta V segments were productive about 90% or about 30% of the time.

A note on this clone: Antigen specificity is unknown.

The PCR made use of 60 Vbeta and 13 Jbeta primers. The assay was immunoSEQ multiplex PCR, and TCRdb's table has in-frame clones only and misses some. The table includes about 200,000 clones, around 88% detected once. CDR3 length: 12 residues. Germline CDR1 is SGHRS and CDR2 is YFSETQ. The V end lost 6 bases, the J end lost 3 bases, and 9 bases lay between the germline ends. This sequence originates from a woman aged 30 to 39 in good health and CMV-seronegative. The V and J genes are TRBV5-1 and TRBJ1-2; D gene uncertain. Sample: PBMCs. The CDR3 protein is CASNHGDYGYTF. The CDR3, as DNA: TGCGCCAGCAATCACGGAGACTATGGCTACACCTTC.